The 14 T cell receptor beta chains below were found in one sample sequenced in a study of blood T cell repertoires in COVID-19 (dated by TCRdb to the early 2020s). The library was generated by the immunoSEQ multiplex PCR assay. TCRdb limited this immuneACCESS table to in-frame rearrangements with V and J called. A share of clones is missing; checked studies link under half to unresolved V genes, and the rest is unexplained. This sample is represented by under 250,000 clones; around 86% of them were singletons. In total, the top ten clones hold roughly 6.5% of the sample. Input material: peripheral blood. The receptors stem from a man aged 55-75 years who had recovered from COVID-19.

The J gene is TRBJ2-3, the V gene TRBV18; D is uncertain. The V gene lost 5 bases and the J gene lost 7 bases, with 7 bases spanning the gap. This CDR3 has 11 amino acids. Germline V gene lookup returns CDR1 KGHSH and CDR2 LQKENI. The CDR3 reads CASSNGYTQYF. Here the CDR3 DNA reads TGTGCCAGCTCAAACGGGTATACGCAGTATTTT.

The chain recombines TRBV5-1 with TRBJ2-3; no clear D gene. Trimming took off 4 bases at V and 5 bases at J, with 17 bases between the two ends. The CDR3 is 15 residues long. CDR1 and CDR2 from the germline V gene are SGHRS and YFSETQ. The CDR3 loop reads CASSDPTQHVDTQYF. In nucleotides, the CDR3 is TGCGCCAGCAGCGATCCGACACAACATGTAGATACGCAGTATTTT.

A word on this clone: Within the sample, other DNA sequences also encode this same CDR3. The rearrangement links TRBV2 to TRBJ2-7; weak D call: TRBD2 (5 bases). The CDR3 runs 12 residues. Germline CDR1 reads SNHLY; CDR2 reads FYNNEI. Trimming stripped 5 bases from V and 3 bases from J, with 8 bases between. CDR3 loop: CASSSGIYEQYF. Here the CDR3 DNA reads TGTGCCAGCAGTTCCGGGATCTACGAGCAGTACTTC. Filled out from reference TRBV2 and TRBJ2-7, the complete variable domain reads EPEVTQTPSHQVTQMGQEVILRCVPISNHLYFYWYRQILGQKVEFLVSFYNNEISEKSEIFDDQFSVERPDGSNFTLKIRSTKLEDSAMYFCASSSGIYEQYFGPGTRLTVT.

The chain recombines TRBV5-6 with TRBJ1-2, with 12 positions matching TRBD1. CDR3 length: 16 residues. V was clipped by 1 base and J by 8 bases; unmatched bases: 9. CDR1 SGHDT and CDR2 YYEEEE come from the germline V gene. The CDR3 DNA sequence: TGTGCCAGCAGCTTGACGGGACAGGGGGCGAGTGGAGGCTACACCTTC. Its translation is CASSLTGQGASGGYTF.

This sequence joins TRBV7-9 and TRBJ1-2; 7 nucleotides align to TRBD1. V lost 5 bases to trimming and J lost 1 base; unmatched junction nucleotides: 4. Germline lookup yields CDR1 SEHNR and CDR2 FQNEAQ (reference sequence). There are 14 residues in the CDR3. CDR3 DNA: TGTGCCAGCAGCAGCCGGGACAGTAACTATGGCTACACCTTC. It yields the protein CASSSRDSNYGYTF.

V gene TRBV7-9 combines with J gene TRBJ2-3; 10 positions agree with TRBD1. This CDR3 comprises 16 residues. Germline CDR1 reads SEHNR; CDR2 reads FQNEAQ (reference sequence). V shed 5 bases and J 5 bases; nucleotides not matched to a gene: 10. This CDR3 is CASSNRQGAREDTQYF. The DNA for the CDR3 is TGTGCCAGCAGCAACCGACAGGGGGCGCGGGAAGATACGCAGTATTTT.

This chain uses TRBV27 with TRBJ2-7, with no clear D. Trimming removed 2 bases from V and 2 bases from J, with 10 bases in between. Germline values: CDR1 MNHEY, CDR2 SMNVEV (reference sequence). The CDR3 has 14 residues. The DNA for the CDR3 is TGTGCCAGCAGTTTACAGGTCGGTCCCTACGAGCAGTACTTC. This encodes CASSLQVGPYEQYF.

This chain uses TRBV7-3 with TRBJ2-1; D may be TRBD2 (5 bases). Germline values: CDR1 SGHTA, CDR2 FQGTGA. CDR3 length: 14 amino acids. Trimming pared 5 bases from V and 9 bases from J, leaving 17 bases between. For the CDR3, the DNA is TGTGCCAGCAGCCTGGACTCTCCAATCGGTGAGCAGTTCTTC. Translated, it gives CASSLDSPIGEQFF.

The chain has TRBV30 and TRBJ2-3, with no clear D. The CDR3 sequence is 12 residues long. The germline V gene has CDR1 GTSNPN and CDR2 SVGIG (reference sequence). The V end was cut by 4 bases, the J end by 0 bases, with 5 bases between. This CDR3 reads CAWTSSTDTQYF. CDR3 in DNA: TGTGCCTGGACTTCTAGCACAGATACGCAGTATTTT. The full variable domain, with the rest looked up from reference TRBV30 and TRBJ2-3, is SQTIHQWPATLVQPVGSPLSLECTVEGTSNPNLYWYRQAAGRGLQLLFYSVGIGQISSEVPQNLSASRPQDRQFILSSKKLLLSDSGFYLCAWTSSTDTQYFGPGTRLTVL.

This sequence joins TRBV11-1 and TRBJ2-7; 7 bases match TRBD2. This CDR3 contains 15 residues. Germline V CDR1 and CDR2: SGHAT, FQDESV (reference sequence). Trimming removed 4 bases from V and 9 bases from J; junction bases left unmatched: 15. CDR3 residues: CASSSQSFSGAGQYF. DNA of the CDR3: TGTGCCAGCAGCTCCCAAAGCTTCAGCGGGGCGGGGCAGTACTTC.

The chain carries TRBV19 and TRBJ2-1; 8 bases fit TRBD1. This CDR3 has 15 residues. J gave up 5 bases and V 0 bases, and 3 bases lay outside the gene matches. Germline lookup yields CDR1 LNHDA and CDR2 SQIVND (reference sequence). For the CDR3, the DNA is TGTGCCAGTAGTATAGACAGGGGGCGAAACAATGAGCAGTTCTTC. Its translation is CASSIDRGRNNEQFF. The full variable domain, completed using reference TRBV19 and TRBJ2-1, is DGGITQSPKYLFRKEGQNVTLSCEQNLNHDAMYWYRQDPGQGLRLIYYSQIVNDFQKGDIAEGYSVSREKKESFPLTVTSAQKNPTAFYLCASSIDRGRNNEQFFGPGTRLTVL.

V gene TRBV11-1 combines with J gene TRBJ2-2; perhaps TRBD2 as D (5 bases). V lost 4 bases and J 8 bases, leaving 11 bases between the germline ends. This CDR3 comprises 13 residues. Looked up from germline, CDR1 is SGHAT and CDR2 is FQDESV (reference sequence). CDR3 DNA sequence: TGTGCCAGCAGCTACGGGGTACGAGGGGAGCTGTTTTTT. This codes for CASSYGVRGELFF.

The chain is built from TRBV27 and TRBJ2-7, with 8 bases matching TRBD2. V was pared by 3 bases and J by 9 bases, with 13 bases of the junction left unmatched. Germline V gene sequence: CDR1 MNHEY, CDR2 SMNVEV (reference sequence). The CDR3 has 15 residues. Here the CDR3 DNA reads TGTGCCAGCAGTTTGGGGCGGGGGGACTACGTTGGGCAGTACTTC. Protein sequence: CASSLGRGDYVGQYF.

This sequence joins TRBV6-1 and TRBJ2-7, with D possibly being TRBD1 (6 bases). The CDR3 has 14 amino acids. CDR1 is MNHNS, CDR2 SASEGT, per germline. With 6 bases removed from V and 3 bases from J, the gap between germline ends came to 15 bases. In DNA form, the CDR3 reads TGTGCCAGCAGACCGGGACACCTATTCTACGAGCAGTACTTC. Translating it yields CASRPGHLFYEQYF.